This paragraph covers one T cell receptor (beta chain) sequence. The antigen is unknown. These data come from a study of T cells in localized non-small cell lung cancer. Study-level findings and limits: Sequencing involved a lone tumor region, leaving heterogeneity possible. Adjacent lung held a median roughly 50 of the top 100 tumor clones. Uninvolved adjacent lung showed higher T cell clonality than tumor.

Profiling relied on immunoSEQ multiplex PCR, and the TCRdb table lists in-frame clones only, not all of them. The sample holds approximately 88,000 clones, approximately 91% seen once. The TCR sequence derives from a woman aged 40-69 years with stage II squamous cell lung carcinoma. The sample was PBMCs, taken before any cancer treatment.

This CDR3 is CASIRDTFYNEQFF. As DNA, the CDR3 is TGTGCCAGCATACGGGACACTTTCTACAATGAGCAGTTCTTC. The chain carries TRBV6-1 and TRBJ2-1, with D maybe TRBD1 (6 bases). The CDR3 is 14 residues long. Per germline, CDR1 MNHNS and CDR2 SASEGT. V gave up 7 bases and J gave up 3 bases, with 13 bases separating them.